This T cell receptor (beta chain) comes out of a study of blood T cell repertoires in COVID-19. Study-wide background: Samples representing acute and convalescent COVID-19 were sourced from the United States, Italy and Spain. Nucleic acid was either cDNA or gDNA, and it came from T cells, B-cell-depleted T cells, or PBMCs.

In the authors' workflow: From reference gene primer amplification, estimates of nucleated cell counts were derived. The method was immunoSEQ multiplex PCR; TCRdb's version includes in-frame clones alone and lacks a portion of them. From that table come the V and J calls and clone size; the DNA was used to work out D and trimming. The table has 100,000 to 120,000 clones, about three quarters seen once. V was cut by 2 bases and J by 2 bases, with 13 bases left in between. The germline CDR1 and CDR2 sequences are MNHNS and SASEGT. The CDR3 has 16 residues. The sequence derives from a woman aged 70-85 years with acute or convalescent COVID-19. The V and J genes are TRBV6-1 and TRBJ2-1; D gene unclear. The sample consisted of peripheral blood. CDR3: CASSEPGGEPYNEQFF. The CDR3, as DNA: TGTGCCAGCAGTGAACCTGGCGGAGAGCCCTACAATGAGCAGTTCTTC.